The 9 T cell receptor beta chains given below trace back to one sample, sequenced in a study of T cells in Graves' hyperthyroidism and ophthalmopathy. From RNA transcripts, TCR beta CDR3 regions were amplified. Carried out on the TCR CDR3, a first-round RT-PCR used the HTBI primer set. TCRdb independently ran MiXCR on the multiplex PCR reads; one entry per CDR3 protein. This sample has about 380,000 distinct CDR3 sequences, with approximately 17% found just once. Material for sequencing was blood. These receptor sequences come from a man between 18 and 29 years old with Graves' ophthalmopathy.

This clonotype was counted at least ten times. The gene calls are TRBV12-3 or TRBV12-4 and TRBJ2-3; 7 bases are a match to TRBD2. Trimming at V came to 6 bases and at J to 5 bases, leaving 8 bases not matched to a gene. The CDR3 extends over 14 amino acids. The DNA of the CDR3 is TGTGCCAGCAGGCGACCGGGGGGTAGAGATACGCAGTATTTT. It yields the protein CASRRPGGRDTQYF.

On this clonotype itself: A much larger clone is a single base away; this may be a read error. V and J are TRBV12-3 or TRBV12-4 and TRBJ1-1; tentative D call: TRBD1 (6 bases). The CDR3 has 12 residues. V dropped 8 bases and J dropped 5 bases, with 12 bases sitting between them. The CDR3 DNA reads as TGTGCCAGCGGCCCCACAGGGACTGAAGCTTTCTTT. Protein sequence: CASGPTGTEAFF.

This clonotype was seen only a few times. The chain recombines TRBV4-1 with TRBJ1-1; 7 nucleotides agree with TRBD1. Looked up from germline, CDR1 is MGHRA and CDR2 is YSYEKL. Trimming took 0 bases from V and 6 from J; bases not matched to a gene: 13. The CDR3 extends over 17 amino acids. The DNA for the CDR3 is TGCGCCAGCAGCCAAGATGGGGGGGTGACAGGGAGGGCTGAAGCTTTCTTT. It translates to CASSQDGGVTGRAEAFF.

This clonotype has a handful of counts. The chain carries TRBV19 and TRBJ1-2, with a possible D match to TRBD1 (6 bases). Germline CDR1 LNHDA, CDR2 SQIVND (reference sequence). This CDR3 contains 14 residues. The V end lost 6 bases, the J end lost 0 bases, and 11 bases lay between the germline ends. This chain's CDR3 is CASSRTATNYGYTF. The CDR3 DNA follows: TGTGCCAGTAGCCGGACAGCCACTAACTATGGCTACACCTTC.

The CDR3 loop reads CASSEVRTGIRGYTF. CDR3 DNA: TGCGCCAGCAGTGAGGTTAGGACAGGGATCCGTGGCTACACCTTC. The chain is built from TRBV10-2 and TRBJ1-2; 8 bases fit TRBD1. The CDR3 consists of 15 residues. V dropped 2 bases and J dropped 7; count of bases not matched to a gene: 9. The germline gives CDR1 WSHSY, CDR2 SAAADI.

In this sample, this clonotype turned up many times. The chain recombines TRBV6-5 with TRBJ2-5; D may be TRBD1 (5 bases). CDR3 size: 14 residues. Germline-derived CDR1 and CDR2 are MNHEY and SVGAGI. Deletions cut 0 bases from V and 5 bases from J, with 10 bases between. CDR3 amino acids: CASSYSIGAETQYF. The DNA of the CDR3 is TGTGCCAGCAGTTACTCGATAGGGGCGGAGACCCAGTACTTC.

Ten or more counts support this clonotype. This CDR3 reads CASSVGAGGRNRDTQYF. Written as DNA, the CDR3 is TGTGCCAGCAGCGTAGGAGCGGGGGGACGGAATAGGGATACGCAGTATTTT. This sequence joins TRBV9 and TRBJ2-3; TRBD2 matches at 9 bases. This CDR3 spans 17 amino acids. The germline V gene encodes CDR1 SGDLS and CDR2 YYNGEE. Trimming took 0 bases from V and 6 from J; bases not matched to a gene: 11.

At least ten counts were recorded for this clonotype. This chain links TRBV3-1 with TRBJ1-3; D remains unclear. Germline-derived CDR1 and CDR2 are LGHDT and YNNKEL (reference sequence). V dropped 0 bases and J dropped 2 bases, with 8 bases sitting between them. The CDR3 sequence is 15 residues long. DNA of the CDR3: TGTGCCAGCAGCCAAGATCACGGGCCTGGAAACACCATATATTTT. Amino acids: CASSQDHGPGNTIYF.

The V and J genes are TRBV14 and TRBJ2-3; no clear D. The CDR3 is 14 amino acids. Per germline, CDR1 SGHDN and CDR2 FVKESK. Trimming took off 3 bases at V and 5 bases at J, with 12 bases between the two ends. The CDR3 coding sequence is TGTGCCAGCAGCCAGATGGGGAAGTTAGATACGCAGTATTTT. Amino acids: CASSQMGKLDTQYF.